A single sample is the source of the 24 T cell receptor beta chains below, sequenced in a study of technical replicates of blood from a handful of donors. The protocol was immunoSEQ multiplex PCR, while the TCRdb copy is restricted to in-frame clones and leaves out a portion. Altogether 75,000 to 95,000 clones are present, 75% to 90% being singletons, with the ten largest covering approximately 0.41%. The sample was T cells isolated from PBMCs. The receptors here all came from a human donor in good health.

The V and J genes are TRBV5-1 and TRBJ2-5, with 8 nucleotides matching TRBD1. The DNA end lines up better with TRBJ2-7; the J call may be wrong. The CDR3 has 15 amino acids. CDR1 and CDR2 from the germline V gene are SGHRS and YFSETQ. The CDR3 spells CASSLTRTGSGEQYF. CDR3 coding DNA: TGCGCCAGCAGCTTAACCCGGACAGGGTCGGGCGAGCAGTACTTC.

This chain links TRBV6-1 with TRBJ2-1, with a weak D call TRBD1 (5 bases). The CDR3 has 19 residues. Germline lookup yields CDR1 MNHNS and CDR2 SASEGT. V was cut by 4 bases and J by 9 bases, with 31 bases left in between. The chain's CDR3 is CASSVHRGLGRGMGGEQFF. As DNA, the CDR3 is TGTGCCAGCAGTGTACATAGGGGCCTAGGTAGGGGTATGGGTGGTGAGCAGTTCTTC.

This clone is a singleton in its sample. The chain carries TRBV11-2 and TRBJ2-3; 8 nucleotides match TRBD2. The CDR3 contains 15 residues. Per the germline V gene, CDR1 is SGHAT and CDR2 is FQNNGV. J gave up 4 bases and V 1 base, and 4 bases lay outside the gene matches. CDR3 region: CASSLVGLAADTQYF. CDR3 nucleotides: TGTGCCAGCAGCTTAGTCGGACTAGCAGCAGATACGCAGTATTTT.

The chain links TRBV5-1 to TRBJ2-7; 9 bases match TRBD2. Germline V CDR1 and CDR2: SGHRS, YFSETQ. The ends lost 0 bases at V and 6 bases at J; junction bases unmatched: 13. The CDR3 has 17 amino acids. The CDR3 coding sequence is TGCGCCAGCAGCTTGGCTCTAGCGGGAAGCCCCGTGGGCGAGCAGTACTTC. It codes for CASSLALAGSPVGEQYF.

The chain is built from TRBV15 and TRBJ2-7; maybe TRBD2 (5 bases). CDR1 is LNHNV and CDR2 is YYDKDF in the germline V gene (reference sequence). V gave up 1 base and J gave up 0 bases, with 13 bases separating them. The CDR3 is 16 residues long. The CDR3 DNA is TGTGCCACCAGCAGAGCGAGGGCTTCCTTCTCCTACGAGCAGTACTTC. Its protein is CATSRARASFSYEQYF.

The CDR3: CASSRLAGVNNEQFF. DNA for the CDR3: TGTGCCAGCAGCCGCCTAGCGGGAGTGAACAATGAGCAGTTCTTC. This chain links TRBV7-2 with TRBJ2-1; 10 nucleotides line up with TRBD2. The CDR3 sequence is 15 residues long. Germline V gives CDR1 SGHTA, CDR2 FQGNSA. With 5 bases clipped from V and 5 bases from J, the junction kept 6 bases outside the gene matches.

V and J are TRBV2 and TRBJ2-5; TRBD2 is a possible D gene (5 bases). Deletions cut 4 bases from V and 4 bases from J, with 13 bases between. Germline V gene sequence: CDR1 SNHLY, CDR2 FYNNEI. This CDR3 is built from 14 residues. CDR3 loop: CASSVRVRRETQYF. In DNA, the CDR3 is TGTGCCAGCAGTGTGAGGGTCCGGCGAGAGACCCAGTACTTC.

V gene TRBV19 combines with J gene TRBJ1-2, with 7 bases that match TRBD1. The ends lost 10 bases at V and 8 bases at J; junction bases unmatched: 16. This CDR3 has 14 residues. The germline V gene encodes CDR1 LNHDA and CDR2 SQIVND (reference sequence). CDR3 in amino acids: CATLSTGYRAGYTF. The CDR3 nucleotides are TGTGCCACCCTATCGACAGGGTATAGGGCGGGCTACACCTTC.

The chain joins TRBV5-5 to TRBJ2-3; 8 bases line up with TRBD2. The V segment lost 1 base and the J segment 4 bases; nucleotides outside the gene matches: 2. Germline V gives CDR1 SGHKS, CDR2 YYEKEE (reference sequence). The CDR3 covers 14 residues. CDR3 residues: CASSLSGSSDTQYF. In DNA form, the CDR3 reads TGTGCCAGCAGCTTGAGCGGGAGTTCAGATACGCAGTATTTT.

V is TRBV10-3 and J is TRBJ2-1, with D maybe TRBD2 (5 bases). Trimming shortened V by 7 bases and J by 12 bases, and 28 bases separated the two germline ends. The CDR3 has 16 residues. Germline CDR1 and CDR2: ENHRY and SYGVKD. The CDR3 sequence is CAITQSPEVAPHGQFF. The CDR3 DNA follows: TGTGCCATCACCCAATCCCCGGAGGTTGCGCCCCATGGGCAGTTCTTC.

The chain recombines TRBV27 with TRBJ2-5; perhaps TRBD2 as D (5 bases). CDR1 and CDR2 from the germline V gene are MNHEY and SMNVEV (reference sequence). The ends were cut back, 3 bases at V and 1 base at J, with 9 bases in the middle. The CDR3 covers 14 residues. CDR3 sequence (DNA): TGTGCCAGCAGTTTCTCGGGGATCCAAGAGACCCAGTACTTC. Translating gives CASSFSGIQETQYF.

This chain connects TRBV18 to TRBJ2-7; a weak D match, TRBD2 (6 bases). The germline V and J ends were trimmed by 3 bases and 3 bases, with 6 bases remaining between them. The germline CDR1 and CDR2 sequences are KGHSH and LQKENI. The CDR3 is 12 amino acids. In DNA form, the CDR3 reads TGTGCCAGCTCACCGGGACTCTACGAGCAGTACTTC. Encoded protein: CASSPGLYEQYF.

The chain couples TRBV19 to TRBJ1-3; 7 bases agree with TRBD1. Germline V CDR1 and CDR2: LNHDA, SQIVND (reference sequence). The CDR3 loop spans 15 amino acids. Trimming took 5 bases from V and 0 from J; bases not matched to a gene: 4. The CDR3 sequence: CASSVQGYSGNTIYF. The CDR3 coding sequence is TGTGCCAGTAGTGTACAGGGGTACTCTGGAAACACCATATATTTT.

The chain carries TRBV9 and TRBJ2-3; the match to TRBD2 covers 7 bases. Germline V CDR1 and CDR2: SGDLS, YYNGEE. The CDR3 is 15 residues long. The junction had 3 bases not matched to a gene; V was cut back by 0 bases and J by 2 bases. CDR3 sequence: CASSVEAGPTDTQYF. The CDR3, as DNA: TGTGCCAGCAGCGTAGAAGCGGGACCCACAGATACGCAGTATTTT.

The chain employs TRBV5-1 and TRBJ2-2; 8 nucleotides agree with TRBD1. Germline V gene lookup returns CDR1 SGHRS and CDR2 YFSETQ. The CDR3 length is 15 residues. J gave up 6 bases and V 1 base, and 5 bases lay outside the gene matches. The CDR3 DNA reads TGCGCCAGCAGCTTGAACAGGGGGGTGTCCGGGGAGCTGTTTTTT. Amino acids: CASSLNRGVSGELFF.

The chain employs TRBV5-8 and TRBJ2-4; weak D call: TRBD2 (6 bases). Germline values: CDR1 SGHTS, CDR2 YDEGEE. The V gene lost 1 base and the J gene lost 10 bases, with 9 bases spanning the gap. CDR3 size: 12 residues. This CDR3 reads CASSLLEGIQYF. The CDR3 DNA reads as TGTGCCAGCAGCTTGCTGGAGGGGATTCAGTACTTC.

This chain joins TRBV6-5 and TRBJ2-1; 13 nucleotides line up with TRBD2. With 6 bases clipped from V and 7 bases from J, the junction kept 0 bases outside the gene matches. The CDR3 loop spans 13 amino acids. Germline V gives CDR1 MNHEY, CDR2 SVGAGI. In nucleotides, the CDR3 is TGTGCCAGCAGGGGACTAGCGGGAAATGAGCAGTTCTTC. Its translation: CASRGLAGNEQFF.

This sequence joins TRBV7-6 and TRBJ1-1; D is unclear. The V gene lost 4 bases and the J gene lost 3 bases, with 9 bases spanning the gap. The CDR3 is 13 residues long. Germline-derived CDR1 and CDR2 are SGHVS and FNYEAQ. The CDR3 DNA reads TGTGCCAGCAGCTCCGGCGGGGACACTGAAGCTTTCTTT. Protein sequence: CASSSGGDTEAFF.

This chain connects TRBV28 to TRBJ1-4; maybe TRBD1 (5 bases). Germline CDR1 reads MDHEN; CDR2 reads SYDVKM. The CDR3 covers 17 residues. Trimming took 0 bases from V and 8 from J, leaving 19 bases between them. The CDR3 nucleotides read TGTGCCAGCAGTTTATGGTTGACGGGACTGGAGGGAGAAAAACTGTTTTTT. This translates into CASSLWLTGLEGEKLFF.

The J gene is TRBJ2-1, the V gene TRBV19; 7 positions agree with TRBD1. There are 14 residues in the CDR3. Germline trimming cut 7 bases from V and 8 bases from J; bases unmatched to any gene: 11. In germline, CDR1 is LNHDA, CDR2 SQIVND (reference sequence). This chain's CDR3 is CASKGDRASDEQFF. The DNA of the CDR3 is TGTGCCAGTAAGGGTGACAGGGCAAGTGATGAGCAGTTCTTC.

This sequence joins TRBV27 and TRBJ2-3, with TRBD2 matching 8 bases. Trimming at V came to 5 bases and at J to 4 bases, leaving 5 bases not matched to a gene. This CDR3 region has 14 residues. CDR1 MNHEY and CDR2 SMNVEV come from the germline V gene (reference sequence). CDR3 protein: CASSPSGSSDTQYF. The DNA of the CDR3 is TGTGCCAGCAGTCCCAGCGGGAGCTCAGATACGCAGTATTTT.

CDR3 in DNA: TGTGCCAGCAGTTACTCCGCGGGGAAGCCGATGTTTTTT. This gives the protein CASSYSAGKPMFF. The chain recombines TRBV6-5 with TRBJ1-4; no clear D gene. V lost 0 bases and J lost 15, with 14 bases in between. The CDR3 has 13 amino acids. Germline V CDR1 and CDR2: MNHEY, SVGAGI.

V gene TRBV4-3 combines with J gene TRBJ2-1; TRBD1 is a possible D gene (5 bases). This CDR3 is 15 amino acids long. V lost 0 bases to trimming and J lost 2 bases, with 8 bases between them. The germline V gene encodes CDR1 LGHNA and CDR2 YSLEER. The CDR3 nucleotides are TGCGCCAGCAGCCAAGACAGGGCCCCCTACAATGAGCAGTTCTTC. The encoded protein is CASSQDRAPYNEQFF.

This clone was seen a single time. The V and J genes are TRBV5-1 and TRBJ1-2, with a tentative D call TRBD1 (6 bases). The V end lost 2 bases, the J end lost 3 bases, and 14 bases lay between the germline ends. Germline V CDR1 and CDR2: SGHRS, YFSETQ. The CDR3 covers 15 residues. CDR3: CASSFLRGPDYGYTF. In DNA, the CDR3 is TGCGCCAGCAGCTTCCTCAGGGGCCCGGACTATGGCTACACCTTC.